The sequence of this T cell receptor (beta chain) was determined in a study of response to subunit inactivated influenza vaccine. Trimming removed 4 bases from V and 5 bases from J, with 8 bases in between. Germline loops: CDR1 DFQATT, CDR2 SNEGSKA (reference sequence). The CDR3 contains 11 residues. MiXCR, applied by TCRdb to the RT-PCR reads, yields one record per CDR3 protein. Of around 580,000 distinct CDR3 sequences detected, 12% appear once; the ten largest clones hold about 10%. The clonotype originates from a man aged 45-65 years who received an inactivated influenza vaccine. The chain joins TRBV20-1 to TRBJ1-2, with D uncertain. The material sequenced was PBMCs from blood, taken on the day of vaccination. The CDR3 protein is CSATERYGYTF. For the CDR3, the DNA is TGCAGTGCTACCGAGCGTTATGGCTACACCTTC.